A selection of T cell receptor beta chains follows, all from one sample in a study of T cells in Graves' hyperthyroidism and ophthalmopathy. TCRdb reprocessed the multiplex PCR reads via MiXCR and lists one record per CDR3 protein. The repertoire holds 650,000 to 750,000 distinct CDR3 sequences, with around 15% as singletons. The sample was blood. These receptors were collected from a woman between 18 and 30 years old with Graves' hyperthyroidism. Each CDR3 is given with its conserved first and last residue. Fields, in order: V gene, D gene, J gene, CDR3 length, clone size, CDR3 protein, CDR3 DNA. The D gene is left open where the match is weak. Part of the rows lack a size; the others show once, few, many or a class for expanded clones.

TRBV20-1	NA	TRBJ1-2	13	NA	CSAPPAWRHGYTF	TGCAGTGCCCCCCCGGCTTGGAGGCATGGCTACACCTTC
TRBV30	TRBD2	TRBJ2-5	17	few	CAWSVFSVRRERETQYF	TGTGCCTGGAGTGTATTCAGTGTGCGGCGGGAGCGGGAGACCCAGTACTTC
TRBV2	NA	TRBJ1-3	13	NA	CASYIGSGNTIYF	TGTGCCAGCTACATTGGTTCTGGAAACACCATATATTTT
TRBV12-3/TRBV12-4	NA	TRBJ1-2	14	many	CASSRWSGNYGYTF	TGTGCCAGCAGTCGGTGGTCAGGGAACTATGGCTACACCTTC
TRBV7-9	TRBD1	TRBJ2-7	18	many	CASSLASDRGLGAYEQYF	TGTGCCAGCAGCTTAGCCTCGGACAGGGGGCTTGGCGCCTACGAGCAGTACTTC
TRBV6-1	NA	TRBJ2-2	17	few	CASSFPRQDENTGELFF	TGTGCCAGCAGTTTCCCCCGTCAAGACGAGAACACCGGGGAGCTGTTTTTT
TRBV15	NA	TRBJ1-1	13	NA	CATSTSPRTEAFF	TGTGCCACCAGCACCAGTCCACGCACTGAAGCTTTCTTT
TRBV29-1	NA	TRBJ2-1	13	NA	CSVYFGSPGEQFF	TGCAGCGTTTATTTCGGGTCTCCAGGGGAGCAGTTCTTC
TRBV14	NA	TRBJ2-1	12	few	CASSQHWAEQFF	TGTGCCAGCAGCCAGCATTGGGCTGAGCAGTTCTTC
TRBV11-2	NA	TRBJ2-2	16	many	CASEAPKVANTGELFF	TGTGCCAGCGAGGCTCCCAAGGTGGCGAACACCGGGGAGCTGTTTTTT
TRBV28	NA	TRBJ2-1	17	NA	CASSSPGGAVTYNEQFF	TGTGCCAGCAGTTCCCCCGGGGGAGCGGTCACCTACAATGAGCAGTTCTTC
TRBV6-5	TRBD1	TRBJ2-7	15	many	CASSYSDRGSYEQYF	TGTGCCAGCAGTTACTCTGACAGGGGATCCTACGAGCAGTACTTC
TRBV20-1	TRBD1	TRBJ2-3	15	many	CSASNPGTGTDTQYF	TGCAGTGCTTCGAACCCCGGGACAGGCACAGATACGCAGTATTTT
TRBV30	NA	TRBJ1-1	12	many	CAWSGGAAEAFF	TGTGCCTGGAGTGGGGGGGCAGCTGAAGCTTTCTTT
TRBV11-3	TRBD2	TRBJ2-1	18	many	CASSSRDPAGIIYNEQFF	TGTGCCAGCAGCTCTCGGGACCCAGCGGGAATAATATACAATGAGCAGTTCTTC
TRBV29-1	TRBD1	TRBJ1-2	13	NA	CSIGTGGRYGYTF	TGCAGCATCGGGACAGGGGGCAGATATGGCTACACCTTC
TRBV20-1	TRBD2	TRBJ2-3	13	many	CSARGGGTDTQYF	TGCAGTGCTAGGGGGGGGGGCACAGATACGCAGTATTTT
TRBV7-8	NA	TRBJ2-3	13	many	CASSQDSPDTQYF	TGTGCCAGCAGCCAGGACAGTCCAGATACGCAGTATTTT
TRBV12-3/TRBV12-4	TRBD2	TRBJ2-5	17	few	CASSFSSSLAGKETQYF	TGTGCCAGCAGTTTTTCATCCTCACTAGCGGGCAAAGAGACCCAGTACTTC
TRBV28	TRBD1	TRBJ2-7	15	many	CASSFADRGPYEQYF	TGTGCCAGCAGTTTTGCCGACAGGGGCCCCTACGAGCAGTACTTC
TRBV2	TRBD2	TRBJ2-7	18	many	CASRVRGLSDYLAYEQYF	TGTGCCAGCAGGGTTCGGGGACTATCGGATTACCTAGCCTACGAGCAGTACTTC
TRBV4-1	NA	TRBJ2-7	12	few	CASSQFGNEQYF	TGCGCCAGCAGCCAATTCGGGAACGAGCAGTACTTC
TRBV7-9	NA	TRBJ1-2	15	NA	CASSLQGLRGYGYTF	TGTGCCAGCAGCTTACAGGGGCTACGAGGCTATGGCTACACCTTC
TRBV29-1	TRBD2	TRBJ2-7	15	many	CSVVPPGQRGYEQYF	TGCAGCGTTGTCCCCCCGGGGCAGCGGGGCTACGAGCAGTACTTC
TRBV5-4	TRBD2	TRBJ2-1	16	many	CASSSSSLGLINEQFF	TGTGCCAGCAGCTCGAGCTCGTTGGGACTAATAAATGAGCAGTTCTTC
TRBV6-4	TRBD1	TRBJ2-3	15	few	CASRPLGQATDTQYF	TGTGCCAGCAGGCCCCTCGGACAGGCCACAGATACGCAGTATTTT
TRBV30	TRBD1	TRBJ2-7	14	many	CAWSYRGQGEEQYF	TGTGCCTGGAGTTATAGAGGACAGGGGGAAGAGCAGTACTTC
TRBV6-2/TRBV6-3	TRBD1	TRBJ2-7	14	many	CASAWTGLSYEQYF	TGTGCCAGCGCCTGGACAGGCCTCTCCTACGAGCAGTACTTC
TRBV9	TRBD2	TRBJ2-2	16	few	CASSPRLAGEAGELFF	TGTGCCAGCAGCCCCCGACTAGCGGGAGAAGCCGGGGAGCTGTTTTTT
TRBV12-3/TRBV12-4	NA	TRBJ2-7	12	many	CASSNVFYEQYF	TGTGCCAGCAGTAACGTCTTTTACGAGCAGTACTTC
TRBV6-1	TRBD2	TRBJ2-1	15	many	CASSPRLAGGAEQFF	TGTGCCAGCAGTCCAAGACTAGCGGGAGGGGCTGAGCAGTTCTTC
TRBV7-8	TRBD1	TRBJ1-6	14	NA	CASSRGTGESPLHF	TGTGCCAGCAGCCGAGGGACAGGGGAATCACCCCTCCACTTT
TRBV4-1	TRBD1	TRBJ1-6	20	few	CASSPSRGRGRGWDNSPLHF	TGCGCCAGCAGTCCATCTCGGGGCAGGGGGCGAGGATGGGATAATTCACCCCTCCACTTT
TRBV2	NA	TRBJ2-2	14	many	CATMAGQNTGELFF	TGTGCCACCATGGCAGGGCAAAACACCGGGGAGCTGTTTTTT
TRBV6-1	TRBD2	TRBJ2-5	16	many	CASKGSGGPLQETQYF	TGTGCCAGCAAGGGTTCGGGGGGGCCCCTACAAGAGACCCAGTACTTC